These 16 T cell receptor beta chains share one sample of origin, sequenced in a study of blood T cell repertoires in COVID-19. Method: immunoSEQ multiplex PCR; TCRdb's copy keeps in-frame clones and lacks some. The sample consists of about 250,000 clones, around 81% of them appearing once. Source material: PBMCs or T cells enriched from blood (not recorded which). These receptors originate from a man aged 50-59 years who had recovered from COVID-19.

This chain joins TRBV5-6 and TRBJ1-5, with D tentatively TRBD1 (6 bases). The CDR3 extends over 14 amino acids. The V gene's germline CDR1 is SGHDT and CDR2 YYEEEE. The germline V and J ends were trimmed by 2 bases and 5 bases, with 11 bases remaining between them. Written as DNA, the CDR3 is TGTGCCAGCAGCTTCGCAGGGGTCGATCAGCCCCAGCATTTT. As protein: CASSFAGVDQPQHF.

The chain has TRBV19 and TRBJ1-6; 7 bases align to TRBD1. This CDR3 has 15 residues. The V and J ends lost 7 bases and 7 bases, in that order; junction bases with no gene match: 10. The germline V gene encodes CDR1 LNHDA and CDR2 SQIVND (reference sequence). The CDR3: CASTLDRAGNSPLHF. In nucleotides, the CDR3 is TGTGCCAGTACACTCGACAGGGCAGGAAATTCACCCCTCCACTTT.

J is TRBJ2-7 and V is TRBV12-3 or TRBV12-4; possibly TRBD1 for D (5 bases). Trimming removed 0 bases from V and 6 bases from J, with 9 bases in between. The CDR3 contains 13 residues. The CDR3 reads CASSLARQLEQYF. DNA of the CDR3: TGTGCCAGCAGTTTAGCGAGACAGCTCGAGCAGTACTTC.

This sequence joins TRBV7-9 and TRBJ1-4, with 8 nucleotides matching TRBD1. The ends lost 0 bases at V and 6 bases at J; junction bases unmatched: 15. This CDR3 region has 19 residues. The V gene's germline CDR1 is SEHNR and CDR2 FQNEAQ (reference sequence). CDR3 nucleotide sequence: TGTGCCAGCAGCTTAGCCGCGACAGGGGTAATTCGGGGTGATGAAAAACTGTTTTTT. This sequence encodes CASSLAATGVIRGDEKLFF.

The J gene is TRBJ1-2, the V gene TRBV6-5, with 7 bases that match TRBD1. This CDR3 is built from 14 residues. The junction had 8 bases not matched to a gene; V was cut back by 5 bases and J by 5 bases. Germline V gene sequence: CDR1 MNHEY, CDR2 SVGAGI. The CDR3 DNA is TGTGCCAGCAGTCACCGACAGGGACGATATGGCTACACCTTC. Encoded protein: CASSHRQGRYGYTF.

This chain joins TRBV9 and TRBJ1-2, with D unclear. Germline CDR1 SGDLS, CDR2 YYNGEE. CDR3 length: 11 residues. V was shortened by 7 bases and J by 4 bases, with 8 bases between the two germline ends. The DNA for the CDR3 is TGTGCCAGCGGTGAGGTCTATGGCTACACCTTC. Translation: CASGEVYGYTF.

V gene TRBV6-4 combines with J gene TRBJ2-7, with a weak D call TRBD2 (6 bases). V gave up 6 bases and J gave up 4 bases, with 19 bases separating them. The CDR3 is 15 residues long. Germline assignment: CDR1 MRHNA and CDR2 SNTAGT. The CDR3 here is CASRDGLHGGYEQYF. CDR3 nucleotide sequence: TGTGCCAGCAGAGACGGACTCCATGGAGGGTACGAGCAGTACTTC.

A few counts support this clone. The CDR3: CASNRVNEQFF. CDR3 nucleotides: TGTGCCAGCAACAGGGTTAATGAGCAGTTCTTC. This sequence joins TRBV2 and TRBJ2-1; weak D call: TRBD1 (6 bases). This CDR3 spans 11 amino acids. Germline CDR1 is SNHLY and CDR2 is FYNNEI. V lost 7 bases, J lost 7 bases, and 8 bases lay in between.

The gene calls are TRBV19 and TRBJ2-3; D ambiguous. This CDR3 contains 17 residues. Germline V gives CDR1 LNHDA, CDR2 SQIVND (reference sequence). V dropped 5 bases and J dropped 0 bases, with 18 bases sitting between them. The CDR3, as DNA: TGTGCCAGTAGTGCCTCTTTGGGCGTGGGTAGCACAGATACGCAGTATTTT. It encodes CASSASLGVGSTDTQYF. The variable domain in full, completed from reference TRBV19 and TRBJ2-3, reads DGGITQSPKYLFRKEGQNVTLSCEQNLNHDAMYWYRQDPGQGLRLIYYSQIVNDFQKGDIAEGYSVSREKKESFPLTVTSAQKNPTAFYLCASSASLGVGSTDTQYFGPGTRLTVL.

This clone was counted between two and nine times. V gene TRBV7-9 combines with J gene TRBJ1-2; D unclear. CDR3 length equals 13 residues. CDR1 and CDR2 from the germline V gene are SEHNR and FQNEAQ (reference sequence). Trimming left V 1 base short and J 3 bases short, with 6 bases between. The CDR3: CASSLGLDYGYTF. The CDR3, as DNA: TGTGCCAGCAGCTTAGGTCTCGACTATGGCTACACCTTC.

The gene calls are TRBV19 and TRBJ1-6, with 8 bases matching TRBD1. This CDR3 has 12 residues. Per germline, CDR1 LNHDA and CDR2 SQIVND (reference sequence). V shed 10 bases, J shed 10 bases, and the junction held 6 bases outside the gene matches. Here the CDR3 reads CATSTGVSPLHF. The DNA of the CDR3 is TGTGCCACCTCGACAGGGGTCTCACCCCTCCACTTT.

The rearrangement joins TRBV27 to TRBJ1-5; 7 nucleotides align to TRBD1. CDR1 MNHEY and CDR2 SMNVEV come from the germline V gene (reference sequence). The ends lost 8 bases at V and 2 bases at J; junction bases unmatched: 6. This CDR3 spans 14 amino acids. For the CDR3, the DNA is TGTGCCAGCCGAGAGGGGGCTGGCAATCAGCCCCAGCATTTT. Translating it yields CASREGAGNQPQHF.

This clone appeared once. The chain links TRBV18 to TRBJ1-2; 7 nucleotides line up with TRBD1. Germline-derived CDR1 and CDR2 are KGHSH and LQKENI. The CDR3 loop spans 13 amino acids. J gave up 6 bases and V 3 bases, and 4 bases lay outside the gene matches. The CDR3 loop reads CASSPLDRDGYTF. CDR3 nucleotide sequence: TGTGCCAGCTCACCCCTTGACAGGGATGGCTACACCTTC. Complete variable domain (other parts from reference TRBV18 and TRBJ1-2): NAGVMQNPRHLVRRRGQEARLRCSPMKGHSHVYWYRQLPEEGLKFMVYLQKENIIDESGMPKERFSAEFPKEGPSILRIQQVVRGDSAAYFCASSPLDRDGYTFGSGTRLTVV.

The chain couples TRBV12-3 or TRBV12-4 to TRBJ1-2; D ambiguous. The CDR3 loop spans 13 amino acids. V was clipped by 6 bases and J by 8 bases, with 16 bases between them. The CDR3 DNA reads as TGTGCCAGCAGCCCCTCGGCGCAGGTCGGCTACACCTTC. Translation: CASSPSAQVGYTF.

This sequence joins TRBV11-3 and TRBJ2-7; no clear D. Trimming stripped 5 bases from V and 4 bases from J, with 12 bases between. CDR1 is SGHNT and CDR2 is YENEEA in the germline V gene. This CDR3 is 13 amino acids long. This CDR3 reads CASSPSRGYEQYF. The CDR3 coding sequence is TGTGCCAGCAGCCCCTCGAGAGGTTACGAGCAGTACTTC.

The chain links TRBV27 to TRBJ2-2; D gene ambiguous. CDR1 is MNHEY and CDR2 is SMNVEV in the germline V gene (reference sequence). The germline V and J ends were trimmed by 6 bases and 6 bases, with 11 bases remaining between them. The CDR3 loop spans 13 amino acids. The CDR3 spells CASSLNGPGELFF. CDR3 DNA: TGTGCCAGCAGCCTTAATGGGCCCGGGGAGCTGTTTTTT.